A single count supports the clone carrying this T cell receptor (beta chain). TCRdb's copy holds only in-frame clones and misses some; the assay was immunoSEQ multiplex PCR. The table has under 35,000 clones, approximately 90% seen once; the top ten hold about 4%. This entry belongs to a study of technical replicates of blood from several donors. The V gene's germline CDR1 is SGHRS and CDR2 YFSETQ. The CDR3 is 14 amino acids. Trimming removed 1 base from V and 0 bases from J, with 7 bases in between. The sample consisted of PBMCs. The V and J genes are TRBV5-1 and TRBJ1-1; D is ambiguous. The receptor was isolated from a human donor in good health. Some clones in this sample may be carry-over from other donors' samples. For the CDR3, the DNA is TGCGCCAGCAGCTTGTTTCAGTTGAACACTGAAGCTTTCTTT. As protein: CASSLFQLNTEAFF.